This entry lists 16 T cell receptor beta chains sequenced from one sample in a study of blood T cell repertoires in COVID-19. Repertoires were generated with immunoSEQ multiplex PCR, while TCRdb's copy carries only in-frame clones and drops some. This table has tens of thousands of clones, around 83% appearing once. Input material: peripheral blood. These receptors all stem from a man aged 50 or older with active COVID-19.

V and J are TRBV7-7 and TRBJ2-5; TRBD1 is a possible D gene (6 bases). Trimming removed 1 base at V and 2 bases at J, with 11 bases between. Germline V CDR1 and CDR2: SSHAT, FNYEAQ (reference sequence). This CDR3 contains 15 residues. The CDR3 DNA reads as TGTGCCAGCAGCTTAGTCAGGGGTCGGCAAGAGACCCAGTACTTC. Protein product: CASSLVRGRQETQYF. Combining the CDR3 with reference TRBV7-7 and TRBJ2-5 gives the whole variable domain GAGVSQSPRYKVTKRGQDVTLRCDPISSHATLYWYQQALGQGPEFLTYFNYEAQPDKSGLPSDRFSAERPEGSISTLTIQRTEQRDSAMYRCASSLVRGRQETQYFGPGTRLLVL.

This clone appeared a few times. The CDR3 region is CASSELWEGSSNTEAFF. DNA for the CDR3: TGTGCCAGCAGTGAATTATGGGAGGGCAGTAGTAACACTGAAGCTTTCTTT. This chain links TRBV2 with TRBJ1-1; D remains unclear. The CDR3 extends over 17 amino acids. The ends were cut back, 2 bases at V and 2 bases at J, with 18 bases in the middle. Per the germline V gene, CDR1 is SNHLY and CDR2 is FYNNEI. Combining the CDR3 with reference TRBV2 and TRBJ1-1 gives the whole variable domain EPEVTQTPSHQVTQMGQEVILRCVPISNHLYFYWYRQILGQKVEFLVSFYNNEISEKSEIFDDQFSVERPDGSNFTLKIRSTKLEDSAMYFCASSELWEGSSNTEAFFGQGTRLTVV.

The CDR3 is CASSSGQGIYEQYF. The CDR3, as DNA: TGTGCCAGCAGTTCTGGGCAGGGAATCTACGAGCAGTACTTC. This chain links TRBV6-2 or TRBV6-3 with TRBJ2-7, with D perhaps TRBD1 (5 bases). The CDR3 sequence is 14 residues long. Germline V CDR1 and CDR2: MNHEY, SVGEGT. Trimming cost V 4 bases and J 3 bases, with 13 bases left between them.

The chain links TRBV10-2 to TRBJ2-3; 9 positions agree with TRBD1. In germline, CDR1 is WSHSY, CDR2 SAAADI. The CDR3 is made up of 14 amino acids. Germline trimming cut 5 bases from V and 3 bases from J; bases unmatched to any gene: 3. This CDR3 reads CASSKDRGTDTQYF. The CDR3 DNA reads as TGCGCCAGCAGTAAGGACAGGGGAACAGATACGCAGTATTTT.

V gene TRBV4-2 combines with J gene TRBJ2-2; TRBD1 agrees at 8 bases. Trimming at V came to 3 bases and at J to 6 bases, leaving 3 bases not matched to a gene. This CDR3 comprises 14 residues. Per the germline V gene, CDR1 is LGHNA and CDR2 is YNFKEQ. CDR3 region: CASSHGTGAGELFF. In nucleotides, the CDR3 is TGTGCCAGCAGCCACGGGACAGGCGCCGGGGAGCTGTTTTTT.

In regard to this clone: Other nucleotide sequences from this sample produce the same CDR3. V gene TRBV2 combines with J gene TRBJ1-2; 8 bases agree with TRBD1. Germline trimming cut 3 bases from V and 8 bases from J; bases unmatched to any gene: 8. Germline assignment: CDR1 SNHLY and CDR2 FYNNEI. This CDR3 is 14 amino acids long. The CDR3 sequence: CASSDGTGFGGYTF. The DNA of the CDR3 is TGTGCCAGCAGTGACGGGACAGGATTTGGAGGCTACACCTTC.

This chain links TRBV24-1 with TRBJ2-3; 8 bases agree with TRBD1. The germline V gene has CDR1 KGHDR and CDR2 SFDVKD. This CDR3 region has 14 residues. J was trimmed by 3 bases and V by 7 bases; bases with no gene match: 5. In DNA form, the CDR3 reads TGTGCCACCAGCGACAGGGGAAGGACAGATACGCAGTATTTT. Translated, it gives CATSDRGRTDTQYF.

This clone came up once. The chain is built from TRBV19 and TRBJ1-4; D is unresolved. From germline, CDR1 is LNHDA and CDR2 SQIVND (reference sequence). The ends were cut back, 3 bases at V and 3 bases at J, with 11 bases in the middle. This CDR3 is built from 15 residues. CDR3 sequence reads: CASSIQRRANEKLFF. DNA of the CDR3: TGTGCCAGTAGTATCCAGCGGAGGGCTAATGAAAAACTGTTTTTT.

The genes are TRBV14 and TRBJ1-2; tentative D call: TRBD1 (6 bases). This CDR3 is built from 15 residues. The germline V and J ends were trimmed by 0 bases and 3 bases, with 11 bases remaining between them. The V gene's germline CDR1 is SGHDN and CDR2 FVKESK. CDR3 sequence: CASSQDVQGYYGYTF. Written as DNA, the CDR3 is TGTGCCAGCAGCCAAGATGTGCAGGGGTACTATGGCTACACCTTC.

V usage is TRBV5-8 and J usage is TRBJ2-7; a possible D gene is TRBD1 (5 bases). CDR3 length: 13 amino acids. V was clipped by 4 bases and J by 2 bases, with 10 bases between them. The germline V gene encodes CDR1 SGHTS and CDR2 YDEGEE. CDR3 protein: CASSLGRTYEQYF. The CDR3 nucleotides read TGTGCCAGCAGCCTGGGGCGGACCTACGAGCAGTACTTC.

The CDR3 region is CSVDGQGIRNGYTF. CDR3 coding DNA: TGCAGCGTTGATGGACAGGGAATCAGGAATGGCTACACCTTC. The J gene is TRBJ1-2, the V gene TRBV29-1, with 8 bases matching TRBD1. Germline assignment: CDR1 SQVTM and CDR2 ANQGSEA. The CDR3 has 14 amino acids. The junction had 9 bases not matched to a gene; V was cut back by 3 bases and J by 6 bases.

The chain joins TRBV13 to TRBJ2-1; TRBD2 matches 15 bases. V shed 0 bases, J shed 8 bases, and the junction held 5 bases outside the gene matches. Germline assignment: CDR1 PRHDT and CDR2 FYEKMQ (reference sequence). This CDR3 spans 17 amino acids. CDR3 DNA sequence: TGTGCCAGCAGCTTAGGGAAAGGACTAGCGGGGGGGCATGAGCAGTTCTTC. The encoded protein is CASSLGKGLAGGHEQFF.

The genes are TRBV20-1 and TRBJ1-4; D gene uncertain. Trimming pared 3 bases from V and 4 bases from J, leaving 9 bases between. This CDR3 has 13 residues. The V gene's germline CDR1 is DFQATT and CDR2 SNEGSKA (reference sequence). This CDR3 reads CSASSQINEKLFF. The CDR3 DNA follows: TGCAGTGCTAGTAGTCAGATTAATGAAAAACTGTTTTTT.

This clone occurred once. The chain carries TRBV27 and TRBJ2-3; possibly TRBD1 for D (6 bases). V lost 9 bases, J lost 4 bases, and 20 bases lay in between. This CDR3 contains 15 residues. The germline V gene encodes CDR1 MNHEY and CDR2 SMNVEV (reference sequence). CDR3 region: CASGRAATGPDTQYF. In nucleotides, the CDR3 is TGTGCCAGTGGAAGGGCCGCGACAGGCCCAGATACGCAGTATTTT.

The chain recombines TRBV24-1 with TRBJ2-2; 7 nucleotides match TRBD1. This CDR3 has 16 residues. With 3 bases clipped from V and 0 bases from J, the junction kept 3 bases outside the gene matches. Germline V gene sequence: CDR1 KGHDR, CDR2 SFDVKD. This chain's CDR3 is CATSDGTDANTGELFF. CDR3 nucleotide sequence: TGTGCCACCAGTGATGGGACAGACGCGAACACCGGGGAGCTGTTTTTT.

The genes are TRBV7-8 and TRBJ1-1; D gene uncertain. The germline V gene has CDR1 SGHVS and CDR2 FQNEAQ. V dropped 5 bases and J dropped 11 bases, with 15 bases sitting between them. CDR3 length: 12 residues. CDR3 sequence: CASSLRPNGAFF. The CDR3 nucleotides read TGTGCCAGCAGCCTCCGCCCGAACGGGGCTTTCTTT.